Listed here are 10 T cell receptor beta chains from one sample, sequenced in a study of blood T cell repertoires in COVID-19. Measured with immunoSEQ multiplex PCR; TCRdb has only the in-frame clones, and not every one. The sample lists some 330,000 clones; more than 90% were seen once. Sequencing was carried out using PBMCs or T cells enriched from blood (not recorded which). These receptors all come from a young woman who had recovered from COVID-19.

A remark on this clone: The final CDR3 position lacks the conserved phenylalanine or tryptophan, pointing to a likely read error. The limits of the CDR3 on the DNA are not certain, so only TCRdb's listed CDR3 is given. The rearrangement joins TRBV12-3 or TRBV12-4 to TRBJ2-7; no DNA check was done on the table's D call, TRBD2. The CDR3 contains 13 residues when both ends are counted. CDR3 in amino acids: CASRRTSGSAATL.

This clone was picked up one time. The CDR3 spells CATSRSRDRGYEQYF. In nucleotides, the CDR3 is TGTGCCACCAGCAGATCCCGGGACAGGGGCTACGAGCAGTACTTC. V gene TRBV15 combines with J gene TRBJ2-7, with 10 bases lining up with TRBD1. The V segment lost 2 bases and the J segment 3 bases; nucleotides outside the gene matches: 4. CDR1 LNHNV and CDR2 YYDKDF come from the germline V gene (reference sequence). The CDR3 has 15 amino acids.

The chain links TRBV6-5 to TRBJ2-7, with TRBD1 matching over 10 bases. The germline CDR1 and CDR2 sequences are MNHEY and SVGAGI. The CDR3 length is 14 residues. V trimming: 8 bases; J trimming: 0 bases; junction bases outside the gene matches: 4. The CDR3 spells CASRRTGGSYEQYF. The CDR3 region has the DNA TGTGCCAGCCGTCGGACAGGGGGCTCCTACGAGCAGTACTTC.

This clone was counted between two and nine times. V gene TRBV7-9 combines with J gene TRBJ2-7; 10 bases line up with TRBD1. The J segment lost 6 bases and the V segment lost 5 bases, leaving 10 bases of the junction unmatched. Germline V gives CDR1 SEHNR, CDR2 FQNEAQ (reference sequence). This CDR3 spans 15 amino acids. CDR3 coding DNA: TGTGCCAGCAGCCGCTTGGGGGGACAGGGGAGCGAGCAGTACTTC. This sequence encodes CASSRLGGQGSEQYF.

The chain links TRBV19 to TRBJ2-5; D perhaps matches TRBD1 (6 bases). CDR1 LNHDA and CDR2 SQIVND come from the germline V gene (reference sequence). Trimming cost V 3 bases and J 6 bases, with 14 bases left between them. The CDR3 loop spans 14 amino acids. CDR3 DNA sequence: TGTGCCAGTAGTATCCAGGGGCACTCTCAGACCCAGTACTTC. The encoded protein is CASSIQGHSQTQYF.

About this clone: The same CDR3 can be traced to other DNA sequences in this sample. The chain combines TRBV19 with TRBJ1-2, with D perhaps TRBD1 (6 bases). V lost 6 bases and J 1 base, leaving 9 bases between the germline ends. The V gene's germline CDR1 is LNHDA and CDR2 SQIVND (reference sequence). The CDR3 loop spans 13 amino acids. CDR3 in amino acids: CASSPDSNYGYTF. The CDR3 DNA reads as TGTGCCAGTAGCCCGGACAGTAACTATGGCTACACCTTC. Filled out from reference TRBV19 and TRBJ1-2, the complete variable domain reads DGGITQSPKYLFRKEGQNVTLSCEQNLNHDAMYWYRQDPGQGLRLIYYSQIVNDFQKGDIAEGYSVSREKKESFPLTVTSAQKNPTAFYLCASSPDSNYGYTFGSGTRLTVV.

V usage is TRBV28 and J usage is TRBJ2-7; 7 positions match TRBD1. Germline lookup yields CDR1 MDHEN and CDR2 SYDVKM. The junction had 7 bases not matched to a gene; V was cut back by 5 bases and J by 0 bases. The CDR3 is 15 amino acids. DNA for the CDR3: TGTGCCAGCAGTACACGACAGGGTTCCTCCTACGAGCAGTACTTC. This gives the protein CASSTRQGSSYEQYF.

The chain is built from TRBV5-1 and TRBJ2-3, with D possibly being TRBD1 (6 bases). From germline, CDR1 is SGHRS and CDR2 YFSETQ. V lost 4 bases, J lost 2 bases, and 11 bases lay in between. The CDR3 length is 14 residues. The CDR3 sequence is CASSAGQITDTQYF. The CDR3 DNA reads TGCGCCAGCAGCGCCGGACAGATCACAGATACGCAGTATTTT.

The rearrangement uses TRBV19 and TRBJ2-1, with D maybe TRBD2 (6 bases). The CDR3 runs 15 residues. Between the trimmed V and J ends, which lost 5 bases and 4 bases, there was a span of 15 bases. In germline, CDR1 is LNHDA, CDR2 SQIVND (reference sequence). The DNA for the CDR3 is TGTGCCAGTAGTTTCGCGCTCGGGGGATACAATGAGCAGTTCTTC. This sequence encodes CASSFALGGYNEQFF. The complete variable domain, with remaining parts taken from reference TRBV19 and TRBJ2-1, reads DGGITQSPKYLFRKEGQNVTLSCEQNLNHDAMYWYRQDPGQGLRLIYYSQIVNDFQKGDIAEGYSVSREKKESFPLTVTSAQKNPTAFYLCASSFALGGYNEQFFGPGTRLTVL.

This chain uses TRBV5-4 with TRBJ2-7; D possibly corresponds to TRBD2 (6 bases). Germline CDR1 and CDR2: SGHNT and YYREEE (reference sequence). The CDR3 length is 15 residues. Trimming took 0 bases from V and 2 from J, leaving 12 bases between them. CDR3 coding DNA: TGTGCCAGCAGCTTGGCCTGGGGGGAGGCCTACGAGCAGTACTTC. This sequence encodes CASSLAWGEAYEQYF.